This is a list of T cell receptor beta chains from one sample in a study of vaccination and CD4 T cells after COVID-19. MiXCR, run by TCRdb on the PCR reads, gives a single entry per CDR3 protein. The sample has 15,000 to 20,000 distinct CDR3 sequences; roughly 36% are singletons. Antigens of these TCRs are unknown. This specimen was CD4+ T cells from blood, cultured in vitro, taken before SARS-CoV-2 vaccination. The receptors originated from a human donor who received a COVID-19 vaccine. Both conserved end residues are part of each CDR3. The D gene is left open where the match is weak. Some rows mark clone size as missing; the rest say once, few, many or name a class of expanded clone.

size	J	D	V	CDR3	DNA
few	TRBJ1-5	.	TRBV2	CASSESFTTGTAEPQHF	TGTGCCAGCAGTGAATCGTTTACTACCGGGACGGCCGAGCCCCAGCATTTT
few	TRBJ2-1	TRBD2	TRBV7-9	CASSLVAGGPGNEQFF	TGTGCCAGCAGCTTAGTAGCGGGGGGGCCAGGGAATGAGCAGTTCTTC
.	TRBJ1-4	.	TRBV25-1	CASSESTLNEKLFF	TGTGCCAGCAGTGAATCGACCTTAAATGAAAAACTGTTTTTT
.	TRBJ1-6	.	TRBV20-1	CSASTGENRNSPLHF	TGCAGTGCTAGTACGGGGGAAAATCGGAATTCACCCCTCCACTTT
.	TRBJ1-1	.	TRBV5-1	CASSPNPREAFF	TGCGCCAGCAGCCCCAATCCTAGGGAAGCTTTCTTT
few	TRBJ1-4	TRBD1	TRBV20-1	CSARPPTGATNEKLFF	TGCAGTGCCAGACCCCCCACAGGGGCAACTAATGAAAAACTGTTTTTT
.	TRBJ1-5	.	TRBV19	CASSAPGGDQPQHF	TGTGCCAGTAGTGCCCCGGGAGGGGATCAGCCCCAGCATTTT
.	TRBJ1-2	.	TRBV2	CASRGSGYGYTF	TGTGCCAGCAGGGGCAGTGGCTATGGCTACACCTTC
few	TRBJ1-2	.	TRBV24-1	CATTSGDGYGYTF	TGTGCCACCACCTCGGGCGACGGCTATGGCTACACCTTC
.	TRBJ1-5	.	TRBV7-4	CASSVARGGNQPQHF	TGTGCCAGCAGCGTAGCGCGGGGTGGCAATCAGCCCCAGCATTTT
few	TRBJ2-3	.	TRBV7-2	CASSLGLGPDTQYF	TGTGCCAGCAGCTTAGGACTAGGCCCAGATACGCAGTATTTT
.	TRBJ2-1	TRBD2	TRBV19	CASSIVSWTSGGGPGLNEQFF	TGTGCCAGTAGTATAGTTTCCTGGACTAGCGGGGGGGGACCTGGGTTGAATGAGCAGTTCTTC
.	TRBJ1-5	.	TRBV6-1	CASSELSGKGFSQPQHF	TGTGCCAGCAGTGAATTGTCAGGGAAAGGGTTTAGTCAGCCCCAGCATTTT
.	TRBJ2-7	.	TRBV7-9	CASSGRRGGHEQYF	TGTGCCAGCAGCGGACGAAGAGGGGGTCACGAGCAGTACTTC